This T cell receptor (beta chain) was sequenced for a study of blood T cells in healthy people across ages. Broader study findings: TCR beta diversity per million T cells fell roughly linearly with age. Not knowing donor CMV status may have confounded expanded clonotype changes.

Germline lookup yields CDR1 SGHRS and CDR2 YFSETQ. V shed 4 bases and J shed 9 bases, with 17 bases lying between them. The CDR3 sequence is 14 residues long. Turning to this clonotype: Its antigen remains unidentified. A much larger clone differs from this one at a single base, so this may be a read error.

Primers used in a second PCR of about 7 to 12 cycles were a sample-barcoded 5' primer and a J-beta primer mix. A tag from a template-switch adaptor with 12 random nucleotides marked each cDNA molecule. TCRdb redid the calling of the 5' RACE reads with MiXCR, one entry per CDR3 protein. In the table there are about 640,000 distinct CDR3 sequences, approximately 30% of which are singletons. The rearrangement joins TRBV5-1 to TRBJ2-1; the D gene is possibly TRBD1 (5 bases). The clonotype comes from a woman aged 80 or over in good health. The sequencing sample was made of blood. Here the CDR3 reads CASSLGAFWGEQFF. The CDR3 DNA sequence: TGCGCCAGCAGCCTTGGGGCCTTTTGGGGTGAGCAGTTCTTC.